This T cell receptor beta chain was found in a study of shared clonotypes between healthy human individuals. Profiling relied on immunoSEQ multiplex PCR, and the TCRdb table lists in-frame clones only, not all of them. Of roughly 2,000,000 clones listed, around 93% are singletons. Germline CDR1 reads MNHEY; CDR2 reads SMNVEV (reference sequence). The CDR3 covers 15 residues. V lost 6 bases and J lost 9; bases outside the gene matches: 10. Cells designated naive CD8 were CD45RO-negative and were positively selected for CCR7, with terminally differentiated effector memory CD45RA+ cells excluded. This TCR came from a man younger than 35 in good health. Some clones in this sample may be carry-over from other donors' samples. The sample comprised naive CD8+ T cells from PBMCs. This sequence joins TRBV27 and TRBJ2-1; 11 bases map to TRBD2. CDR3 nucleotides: TGTGCCAGCAGCCCACTAGCGGGAGCATTGATTGAGCAGTTCTTC. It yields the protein CASSPLAGALIEQFF.